This T cell receptor beta chain was sequenced for a study of CD8 T cells in ankylosing spondylitis (dated by TCRdb to between 2016 and 2019). As for the study more broadly: T cell receptor beta repertoires were profiled in healthy donors and ankylosing spondylitis patients so that disease-linked TCR variants could be found. Samples of peripheral blood were taken, and for ankylosing spondylitis patients, synovial fluid was collected as well. The whole study cohort included over a hundred healthy donors and 20 to 30 ankylosing spondylitis patients. What the study reported, not specific to this receptor: A TCR beta motif of 8 or 9 highly homologous amino acid variants appeared characteristic of blood from ankylosing spondylitis patients. Significant enrichment of the disease-linked clones was reported in matched synovial fluid samples from ankylosing spondylitis patients. Some motif variants had previously been reported in the synovial fluid and blood of reactive arthritis patients, which suggests shared mechanisms of disease initiation. A CD8+ phenotype was shown by the disease-linked clones, which were found at relatively low frequencies in peripheral blood.

The CDR3 starts with the cysteine, ends with the phenylalanine, and has 11 residues. The sequence is cut down to CDR3 DNA, 33 bases in frame from base 1. Sequences MNHNY (CDR1) and SVGAGI (CDR2) are obtained from the germline V gene (reference sequence). Germline trimming: 7 bases from V, 11 bases from J; junction bases outside gene matches: 4. This clonotype was recorded many times. Its antigen is unknown. Base-call qualities are not available, and no considerably larger clone is one nucleotide away. Instrument used: Illumina HiSeq 2500. Quantitative 5'-RACE with molecular barcodes was used to prepare TCR beta libraries. The source study handled its data this way. To identify disease-linked TCR variants, a new computational method was used, one built on a probabilistic model of VDJ rearrangement. TCRdb ran its own pipeline on the public reads, namely fastp trimming at Q25 and MiXCR clone calling, and kept in-frame beta chains. Records with the same CDR3 protein are collapsed into one entry carrying the most frequent genes and DNA. These V and J calls rely on TCRdb rather than the paper's analysis. The sample table records a few hundred thousand distinct CDR3 sequences; about 9.9% of these occur just once. The leading ten clones occupy roughly 9.1% of the sample.

This sequence was found in a female donor with ankylosing spondylitis or in good health (not recorded which). The specimen was blood, either unsorted or a sorted T cell fraction (not recorded which). The chain is assembled from TRBV6-6 and TRBJ2-1; TRBD1 matches 8 bases in the middle. The base sequence is TGTGCCAGCACCCAGGGGGCTCAGCAGTTCTTC. Its amino acids are CASTQGAQQFF.